The 7 T cell receptor beta chains below were found in one sample sequenced in a study of cytomegalovirus exposure and HLA in healthy donors. PCR amplification relied on 60 Vbeta primers (plus 13 Jbeta primers). This table comes from immunoSEQ multiplex PCR, and its TCRdb copy is limited to in-frame clones, with some not included. In the table there are 100,000 to 150,000 clones, approximately 84% of which are singletons. Specimen: PBMCs. Every receptor here comes from a young woman in good health and CMV-seronegative.

This chain links TRBV2 with TRBJ1-1, with D perhaps TRBD1 (6 bases). This CDR3 contains 14 residues. CDR1 and CDR2 (germline): SNHLY, FYNNEI. The V and J ends lost 4 bases and 0 bases respectively, with 9 bases between them. The CDR3 DNA follows: TGTGCCAGCAGTGGACGGGACATGAACACTGAAGCTTTCTTT. This gives the protein CASSGRDMNTEAFF.

The chain links TRBV12-5 to TRBJ2-7; perhaps TRBD2 as D (5 bases). Germline values: CDR1 LGHNT, CDR2 FRNRAP. Trimming pared 1 base from V and 2 bases from J, leaving 9 bases between. This CDR3 has 14 amino acids. The chain's CDR3 is CASGLGLSTYEQYF. CDR3 sequence (DNA): TGTGCTAGTGGTTTGGGACTATCTACCTACGAGCAGTACTTC.

This clone was observed a few times. CDR3 sequence: CAISGGSGQGAEKLFF. CDR3 in DNA: TGTGCCATCAGTGGAGGATCAGGACAGGGGGCTGAGAAACTGTTTTTT. This chain connects TRBV10-3 to TRBJ1-4; 11 positions match TRBD1. The CDR3 has 16 amino acids. The germline gives CDR1 ENHRY, CDR2 SYGVKD. Trimming took 4 bases from V and 11 from J; bases not matched to a gene: 12.

This clone showed up just a few times. V gene TRBV19 combines with J gene TRBJ2-1, with a weak D call TRBD2 (6 bases). This CDR3 is 12 amino acids long. CDR1 and CDR2 from the germline V gene are LNHDA and SQIVND (reference sequence). The CDR3 DNA reads TGTGCGGTGAATAGCGGATACAATGAGCAGTTCTTC. This gives the protein CAVNSGYNEQFF.

The rearrangement uses TRBV27 and TRBJ1-4; TRBD1 aligns across 8 bases. The CDR3 loop spans 14 amino acids. Germline trimming cut 7 bases from V and 4 bases from J; bases unmatched to any gene: 5. From germline, CDR1 is MNHEY and CDR2 SMNVEV (reference sequence). The CDR3 region is CASKSTGVNEKLFF. CDR3 nucleotides: TGTGCCAGCAAATCGACAGGGGTTAATGAAAAACTGTTTTTT.

The chain links TRBV19 to TRBJ2-7; 10 bases align to TRBD2. J was trimmed by 3 bases and V by 8 bases; bases with no gene match: 7. Per germline, CDR1 LNHDA and CDR2 SQIVND (reference sequence). The CDR3 loop spans 14 amino acids. The CDR3 region is CASGVGTSVYEQYF. CDR3 nucleotide sequence: TGTGCCAGTGGAGTGGGGACTAGCGTCTACGAGCAGTACTTC.

This clone was seen a handful of times. The gene calls are TRBV10-3 and TRBJ1-1, with 8 bases that match TRBD1. The junction had 8 bases not matched to a gene; V was cut back by 0 bases and J by 11 bases. This CDR3 spans 14 amino acids. The germline CDR1 and CDR2 sequences are ENHRY and SYGVKD. Here the CDR3 reads CAISESTGASPAFF. The CDR3 coding sequence is TGTGCCATCAGTGAGTCGACAGGGGCCTCGCCGGCTTTCTTT.